The clone carrying this T cell receptor beta chain showed up just once. Its matching antigen is unknown. Here immunoSEQ multiplex PCR was the method, and the copy in TCRdb shows in-frame clones only, minus some. This table holds over 110,000 clones, approximately 87% found once. The sample is drawn from a study of cytomegalovirus exposure and HLA in healthy donors. Study in general: The roughly 130 validation repertoires used the same platform as the approximately 620 first-cohort repertoires (as reported by a later analysis).

The CDR3 contains 13 residues. CDR1 is KGHSH and CDR2 is LQKENI in the germline V gene. The ends lost 3 bases at V and 5 bases at J; junction bases unmatched: 1. General observations from the study: Investigators reported 164 TCR beta chains as tied to cytomegalovirus.

The chain recombines TRBV18 with TRBJ2-1, with 7 bases aligning to TRBD1. This sequence was found in a man younger than 35 in good health and CMV-seronegative. Sample: PBMCs. CDR3 residues: CASSPGQDNEQFF. CDR3 nucleotide sequence: TGTGCCAGCTCACCCGGACAGGACAATGAGCAGTTCTTC.